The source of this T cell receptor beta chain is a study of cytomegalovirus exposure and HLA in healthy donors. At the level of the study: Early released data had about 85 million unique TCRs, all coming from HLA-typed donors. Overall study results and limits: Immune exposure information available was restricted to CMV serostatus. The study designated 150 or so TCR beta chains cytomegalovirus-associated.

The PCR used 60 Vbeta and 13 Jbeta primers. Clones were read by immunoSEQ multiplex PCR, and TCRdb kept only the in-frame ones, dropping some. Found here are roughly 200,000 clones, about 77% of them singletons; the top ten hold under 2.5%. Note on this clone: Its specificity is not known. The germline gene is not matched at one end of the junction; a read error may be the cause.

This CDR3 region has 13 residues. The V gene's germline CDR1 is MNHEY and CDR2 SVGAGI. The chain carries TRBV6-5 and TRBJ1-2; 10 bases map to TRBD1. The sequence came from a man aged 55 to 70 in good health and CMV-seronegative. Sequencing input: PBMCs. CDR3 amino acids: CASLDRGSYGYPF. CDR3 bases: TGTGCCAGCCTGGACAGGGGGAGCTATGGCTACCCCTTC.